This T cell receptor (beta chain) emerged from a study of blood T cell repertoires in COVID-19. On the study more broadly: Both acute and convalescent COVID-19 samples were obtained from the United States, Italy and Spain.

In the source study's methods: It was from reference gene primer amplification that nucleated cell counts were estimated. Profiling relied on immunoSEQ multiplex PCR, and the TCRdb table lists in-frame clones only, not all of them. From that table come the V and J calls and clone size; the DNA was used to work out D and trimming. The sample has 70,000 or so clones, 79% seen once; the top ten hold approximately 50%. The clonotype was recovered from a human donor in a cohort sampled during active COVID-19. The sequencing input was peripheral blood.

For the CDR3, the DNA is TGTGCCAGTAGGGATTTGTTGACAGGGGTGTATGGCTACACCTTC. Protein: CASRDLLTGVYGYTF. This sequence joins TRBV19 and TRBJ1-2, with 8 bases that match TRBD1. V lost 6 bases to trimming and J lost 5 bases; unmatched junction nucleotides: 11. Germline V gene data show CDR1 as LNHDA and CDR2 as SQIVND (reference sequence). The CDR3 sequence is 15 residues long.